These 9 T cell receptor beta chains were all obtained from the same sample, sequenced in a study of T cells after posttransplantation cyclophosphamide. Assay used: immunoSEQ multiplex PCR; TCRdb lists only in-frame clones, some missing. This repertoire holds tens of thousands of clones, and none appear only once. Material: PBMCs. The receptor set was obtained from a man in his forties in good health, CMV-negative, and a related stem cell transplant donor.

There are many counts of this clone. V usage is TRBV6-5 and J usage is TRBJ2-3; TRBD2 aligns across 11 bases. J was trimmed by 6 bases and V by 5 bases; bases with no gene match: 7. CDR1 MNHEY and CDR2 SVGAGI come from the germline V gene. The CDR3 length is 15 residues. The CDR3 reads CASSKTSGIADTQYF. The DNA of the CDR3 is TGTGCCAGCAGTAAGACTAGCGGGATAGCGGATACGCAGTATTTT.

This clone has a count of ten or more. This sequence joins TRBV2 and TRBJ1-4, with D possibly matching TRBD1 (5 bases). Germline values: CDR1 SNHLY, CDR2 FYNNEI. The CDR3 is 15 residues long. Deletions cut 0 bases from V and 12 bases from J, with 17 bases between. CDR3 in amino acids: CASSEAGSGYSELFF. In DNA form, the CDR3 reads TGTGCCAGCAGTGAAGCAGGATCAGGGTATTCAGAACTGTTTTTT.

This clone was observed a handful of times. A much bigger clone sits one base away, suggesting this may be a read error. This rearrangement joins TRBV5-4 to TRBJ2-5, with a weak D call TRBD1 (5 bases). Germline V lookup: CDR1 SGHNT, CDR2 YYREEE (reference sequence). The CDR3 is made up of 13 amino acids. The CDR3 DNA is TGTGCCAGCAGCCAGGGATTCGGAGAGGCCCAGTACTTC. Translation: CASSQGFGEAQYF.

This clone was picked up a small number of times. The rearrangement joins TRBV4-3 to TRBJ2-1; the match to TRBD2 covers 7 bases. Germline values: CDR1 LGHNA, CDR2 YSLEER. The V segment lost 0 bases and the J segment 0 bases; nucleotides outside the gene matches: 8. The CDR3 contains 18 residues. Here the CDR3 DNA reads TGCGCCAGCAGCCAAGATCTCTTGCGCGGGAGCTCCTACAATGAGCAGTTCTTC. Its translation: CASSQDLLRGSSYNEQFF.

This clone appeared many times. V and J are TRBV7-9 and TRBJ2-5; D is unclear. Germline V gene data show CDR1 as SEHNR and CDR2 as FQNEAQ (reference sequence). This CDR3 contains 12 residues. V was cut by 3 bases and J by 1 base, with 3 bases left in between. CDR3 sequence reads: CASSFFQETQYF. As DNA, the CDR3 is TGTGCCAGCAGCTTCTTCCAAGAGACCCAGTACTTC.

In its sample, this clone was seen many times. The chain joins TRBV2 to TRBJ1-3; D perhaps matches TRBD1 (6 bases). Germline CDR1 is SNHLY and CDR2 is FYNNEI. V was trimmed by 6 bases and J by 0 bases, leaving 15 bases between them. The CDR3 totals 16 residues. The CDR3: CASSNGQRYSGNTIYF. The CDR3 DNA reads TGTGCCAGCAGCAATGGACAGCGATACTCTGGAAACACCATATATTTT. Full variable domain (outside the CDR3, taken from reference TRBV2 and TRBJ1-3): EPEVTQTPSHQVTQMGQEVILRCVPISNHLYFYWYRQILGQKVEFLVSFYNNEISEKSEIFDDQFSVERPDGSNFTLKIRSTKLEDSAMYFCASSNGQRYSGNTIYFGEGSWLTVV.

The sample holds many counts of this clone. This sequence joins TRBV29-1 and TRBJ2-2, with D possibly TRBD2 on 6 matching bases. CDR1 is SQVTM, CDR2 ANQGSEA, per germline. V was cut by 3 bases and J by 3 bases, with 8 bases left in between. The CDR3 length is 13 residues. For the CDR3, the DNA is TGCAGCGTTGACAGGGAGGACACCGGGGAGCTGTTTTTT. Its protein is CSVDREDTGELFF.

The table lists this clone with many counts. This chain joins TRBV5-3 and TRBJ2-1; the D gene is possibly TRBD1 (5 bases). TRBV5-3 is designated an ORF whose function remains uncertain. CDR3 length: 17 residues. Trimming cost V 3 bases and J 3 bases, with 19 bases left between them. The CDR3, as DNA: TGTGCCAGAAGCTGTCGTAGGTTCAGGGTTCGCTACAATGAGCAGTTCTTC. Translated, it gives CARSCRRFRVRYNEQFF.

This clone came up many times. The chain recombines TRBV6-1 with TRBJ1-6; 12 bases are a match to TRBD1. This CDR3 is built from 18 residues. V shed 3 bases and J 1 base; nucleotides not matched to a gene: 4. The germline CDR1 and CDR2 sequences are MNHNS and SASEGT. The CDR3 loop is CASSEGQGAGSYNSPLHF. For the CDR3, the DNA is TGTGCCAGCAGTGAGGGACAGGGGGCAGGGTCCTATAATTCACCCCTCCACTTT.